Presented here are 11 T cell receptor beta chains from one specimen sequenced in a study of siplizumab effects on memory and regulatory T cells. Clones were sequenced by immunoSEQ multiplex PCR, and TCRdb holds only the in-frame ones, with some missing. The sample includes roughly 56,000 clones, less than 98% of them seen just once. Sequences were obtained from naive CD8+ T cells sorted from blood. The origin of the receptors is a human donor in good health.

V is TRBV7-9 and J is TRBJ2-5; 9 bases align to TRBD1. The CDR3 has 17 amino acids. Trimming took 2 bases from V and 2 from J; bases not matched to a gene: 9. The germline gives CDR1 SEHNR, CDR2 FQNEAQ (reference sequence). CDR3 loop: CASSLYSGTGNQETQYF. The CDR3 DNA sequence: TGTGCCAGCAGCTTATATTCCGGGACAGGGAATCAAGAGACCCAGTACTTC.

The gene calls are TRBV9 and TRBJ2-7; 7 bases fit TRBD2. The germline V gene has CDR1 SGDLS and CDR2 YYNGEE. The V gene end was trimmed by 4 bases and the J gene end by 5 bases; junction bases not matched to a gene: 12. The CDR3 extends over 15 amino acids. Here the CDR3 DNA reads TGTGCCAGCAGCTTGGCACTCGGGGGGAAAAACGAGCAGTACTTC. Its protein product is CASSLALGGKNEQYF.

The chain is built from TRBV11-3 and TRBJ2-7; 11 nucleotides agree with TRBD2. This CDR3 is built from 15 residues. Trimming cost V 0 bases and J 4 bases; bases outside gene matches: 2. CDR1 SGHNT and CDR2 YENEEA come from the germline V gene. CDR3 sequence reads: CASSLDGTSGYEQYF. The CDR3, as DNA: TGTGCCAGCAGCTTAGATGGGACTAGCGGTTACGAGCAGTACTTC.

The genes are TRBV5-1 and TRBJ2-1; D possibly corresponds to TRBD1 (6 bases). Germline loops: CDR1 SGHRS, CDR2 YFSETQ. With 0 bases removed from V and 7 bases from J, the gap between germline ends came to 11 bases. The length of the CDR3 is 14 residues. CDR3 DNA sequence: TGCGCCAGCAGCTTGGAGAGACAGGAGAATGAGCAGTTCTTC. Translation: CASSLERQENEQFF.

The chain is built from TRBV7-3 and TRBJ1-1, with 10 bases matching TRBD1. The CDR3 is 19 amino acids. Germline V gives CDR1 SGHTA, CDR2 FQGTGA. V trimming: 5 bases; J trimming: 4 bases; junction bases outside the gene matches: 19. The CDR3 DNA sequence: TGTGCCAGCAGCCCACTCGGTCTTGGGACAGGGGAAGTCGGCACTGAAGCTTTCTTT. Its translation: CASSPLGLGTGEVGTEAFF.

This sequence joins TRBV7-9 and TRBJ2-7, with D perhaps assigned TRBD1 or TRBD2 (5 bases each). CDR1 SEHNR and CDR2 FQNEAQ come from the germline V gene (reference sequence). The CDR3 sequence is 16 residues long. V was cut by 3 bases and J by 2 bases, with 17 bases left in between. This CDR3 reads CASSFITGARAYEQYF. CDR3 nucleotides: TGTGCCAGCAGCTTCATAACAGGAGCGAGGGCCTACGAGCAGTACTTC. The whole variable domain, remainder taken from reference TRBV7-9 and TRBJ2-7, is DTGVSQNPRHKITKRGQNVTFRCDPISEHNRLYWYRQTLGQGPEFLTYFQNEAQLEKSRLLSDRFSAERPKGSFSTLEIQRTEQGDSAMYLCASSFITGARAYEQYFGPGTRLTVT.

The chain recombines TRBV11-3 with TRBJ1-2; 7 positions agree with TRBD1. Trimming at V came to 9 bases and at J to 6 bases, leaving 22 bases not matched to a gene. The CDR3 sequence is 17 residues long. Looked up from germline, CDR1 is SGHNT and CDR2 is YENEEA. CDR3 residues: CARVIRDSRFPWDGYTF. In DNA, the CDR3 is TGTGCCAGGGTAATTCGGGACAGCCGGTTCCCGTGGGATGGCTACACCTTC. The full variable domain, with the rest looked up from reference TRBV11-3 and TRBJ1-2, is EAGVVQSPRYKIIEKKQPVAFWCNPISGHNTLYWYLQNLGQGPELLIRYENEEAVDDSQLPKDRFSAERLKGVDSTLKIQPAELGDSAVYLCARVIRDSRFPWDGYTFGSGTRLTVV.

V and J are TRBV7-9 and TRBJ2-7, with D perhaps TRBD1 (6 bases). V was shortened by 5 bases and J by 4 bases, with 12 bases between the two germline ends. The CDR3 covers 13 residues. Germline V gene lookup returns CDR1 SEHNR and CDR2 FQNEAQ (reference sequence). The CDR3 DNA sequence: TGTGCCAGCAGCCCTTCACAGGGATACGAGCAGTACTTC. This gives the protein CASSPSQGYEQYF.

Turning to this clone: One junction end does not reproduce the germline sequence, and a read error may be involved. This chain uses TRBV27 with TRBJ2-3; the D gene is possibly TRBD2 (6 bases). The CDR3 contains 14 residues. Germline V gene lookup returns CDR1 MNHEY and CDR2 SMNVEV (reference sequence). CDR3 coding DNA: TGTGCCGGCAGAAATCGGGAGTCGGGAGATACGCAGTATTTT. Translating it yields CAGRNRESGDTQYF.

The chain links TRBV11-2 to TRBJ2-4; D is uncertain. Germline lookup yields CDR1 SGHAT and CDR2 FQNNGV. CDR3 length: 13 amino acids. Trimming left V 2 bases short and J 11 bases short, with 13 bases between. CDR3 DNA: TGTGCCAGCAGCTTAAGTCGTCGCCGGCTTCAGTACTTC. The encoded protein is CASSLSRRRLQYF. Drawing the rest from reference TRBV11-2 and TRBJ2-4, the complete variable domain is EAGVAQSPRYKIIEKRQSVAFWCNPISGHATLYWYQQILGQGPKLLIQFQNNGVVDDSQLPKDRFSAERLKGVDSTLKIQPAKLEDSAVYLCASSLSRRRLQYFGAGTRLSVL.

In its sample, this clone was seen once. The CDR3 coding sequence is TGTGCCAGCAGTGAGTCAGGGCTAGCGGGTAGCACAGATACGCAGTATTTT. This translates into CASSESGLAGSTDTQYF. The rearrangement joins TRBV6-1 to TRBJ2-3; 8 nucleotides line up with TRBD2. The V and J ends lost 3 bases and 0 bases, in that order; junction bases with no gene match: 8. The germline V gene has CDR1 MNHNS and CDR2 SASEGT. CDR3 length: 17 residues.